These T cell receptor beta chains were read from a single sample in a study of T cell clones after liver transplantation. Produced via immunoSEQ multiplex PCR; TCRdb's table is partial and in-frame only. Among under 85,000 clones listed, about four fifths were seen once. Specimen: CD4+ T cells from blood, collected 12 months after liver transplant. Source of these receptors: a human patient who received a liver transplant. Some of the T cells might come from the graft donor. Each CDR3 is given with its conserved first and last residue. A D gene is named only where the DNA matches it firmly. Clone size appears in some rows only: once, few, many, or a class for an expanded clone.

TRBV18	NA	NA	TRBJ2-1	CASSPRGRFQFF	TGTGCCAGCTCACCACGAGGCAGGTTTCAGTTCTTC
TRBV29-1	TRBD1	NA	TRBJ1-4	CSVDKTGSGEKLFF	TGCAGCGTAGACAAGACAGGGTCGGGGGAAAAACTGTTTTTT
TRBV4-1	TRBD1	NA	TRBJ1-5	CASSQGLQGLNQPQHF	TGCGCCAGCAGCCAAGGTCTACAGGGGTTGAATCAGCCCCAGCATTTT
TRBV5-1	TRBD1	NA	TRBJ2-2	CASSLFGTGGANFLSGELFF	TGCGCCAGCAGCTTGTTCGGGACAGGGGGCGCGAATTTTCTCTCCGGGGAGCTGTTTTTT
TRBV4-1	TRBD1	NA	TRBJ2-1	CASSQGQTIYNEQFF	TGCGCCAGCAGCCAGGGACAGACAATTTACAATGAGCAGTTCTTC
TRBV7-2	NA	NA	TRBJ2-7	CASSLSGESTYEQYF	TGTGCCAGCAGCTTATCCGGGGAGAGCACCTACGAGCAGTACTTC
TRBV12-5	TRBD1	NA	TRBJ2-3	CASGPDRGTQYF	TGTGCTAGTGGCCCGGACAGGGGTACGCAGTATTTT
TRBV4-3	NA	NA	TRBJ2-1	CASSQAGTHLSYNEQFF	TGCGCCAGCAGCCAAGCCGGGACCCACCTCTCGTACAATGAGCAGTTCTTC
TRBV2	TRBD1	NA	TRBJ2-2	CASREGTGTGELFF	TGTGCCAGCAGGGAGGGGACAGGCACCGGGGAGCTGTTTTTT
TRBV18	NA	once	TRBJ2-7	CASSPLKVSRGSYEQYF	TGTGCCAGCTCACCACTTAAGGTTTCTCGCGGCTCCTACGAGCAGTACTTC
TRBV5-1	NA	NA	TRBJ2-7	CASAKVGASEQYF	TGCGCCAGTGCCAAGGTGGGGGCGTCGGAGCAGTACTTC
TRBV7-2	NA	NA	TRBJ1-5	CASSQQRGVSNQPQHF	TGTGCCAGCAGCCAACAACGGGGGGTTAGCAATCAGCCCCAGCATTTT
TRBV29-1	NA	few	TRBJ2-2	CSVEAGKGLKGEELFF	TGCAGCGTTGAAGCGGGAAAGGGACTTAAAGGCGAGGAGCTGTTTTTT
TRBV7-9	NA	NA	TRBJ2-7	CASVGVDYEQYF	TGTGCCTCTGTGGGGGTGGACTACGAGCAGTACTTC
TRBV18	NA	few	TRBJ2-7	CASSPRGGGAREQYF	TGTGCCAGCTCACCACGTGGTGGGGGGGCGAGGGAGCAGTACTTC
TRBV19	NA	NA	TRBJ2-5	CASSIDRDEGETQYF	TGTGCCAGTAGTATAGATAGAGACGAAGGGGAGACCCAGTACTTC
TRBV28	NA	NA	TRBJ1-2	CASSFVGAGWAGGYTF	TGTGCCAGCAGTTTTGTAGGGGCTGGTTGGGCGGGGGGCTACACCTTC
TRBV7-2	NA	NA	TRBJ1-2	CASSLVQGGGYTF	TGTGCCAGCAGCTTAGTCCAGGGAGGTGGCTACACCTTC
TRBV5-4	NA	NA	TRBJ2-2	CASSPDRSTGELFF	TGTGCCAGCAGCCCCGACAGATCCACCGGGGAGCTGTTTTTT
TRBV5-1	NA	NA	TRBJ2-1	CASSLGTFQRYNEQFF	TGCGCCAGCAGCTTGGGGACATTTCAGCGGTACAATGAGCAGTTCTTC
TRBV19	NA	NA	TRBJ1-5	CASSIRDTRPQHF	TGTGCCAGTAGTATCCGGGACACCCGCCCCCAGCATTTT
TRBV27	NA	NA	TRBJ2-3	CASANPLRNTDTQYF	TGTGCCAGCGCGAACCCCCTCAGAAACACAGATACGCAGTATTTT
TRBV10-1	NA	NA	TRBJ2-3	CASSESNLRSTDTQYF	TGCGCCAGCAGTGAGTCGAATCTCCGGAGCACAGATACGCAGTATTTT
TRBV28	NA	few	TRBJ1-2	CASLSGHPSGGYTF	TGTGCCAGCCTATCGGGGCACCCGAGCGGTGGCTACACCTTC